Sequencing of this TCR beta chain was carried out in a study of beta chain features in type 1 diabetes. Study conclusions and caveats: Patients with Type 1 diabetes showed moderately but significantly shorter TCRB CDR3s in all four CD4+ subsets. Patients showed naive, central memory and Treg TCRB repertoires that appeared more similar than those of healthy donors.

Via the markers CD45RO/CCR7/CD25/CD127/CD95/CD27, stem cell-like memory, regulatory, central memory and naive CD4+ cells were sorted. The isolated RNA, all of it, was reverse transcribed, so expressed TCRB transcripts were what got sequenced. Sequencing was performed with immunoSEQ multiplex PCR; in TCRdb, only in-frame clones are kept and a portion is missing. The sample shows roughly 330,000 clones, roughly 12% of them seen only once. This clone appeared a few times. Its antigen is unidentified. Material for sequencing was naive CD4+ T cells from blood. The TCR was taken from a woman younger than 30 with type 1 diabetes.

CDR3 sequence (DNA): TGTGCCAGCAGTTCCCCTAGCGGGAGGCCCCCCTACGAGCAGTACTTC. It translates to CASSSPSGRPPYEQYF. The chain joins TRBV28 to TRBJ2-7; 11 nucleotides line up with TRBD2. The CDR3 totals 16 residues. V was clipped by 4 bases and J by 2 bases; unmatched bases: 7. Germline V gene sequence: CDR1 MDHEN, CDR2 SYDVKM. Full variable domain (remainder filled in from reference TRBV28 and TRBJ2-7): DVKVTQSSRYLVKRTGEKVFLECVQDMDHENMFWYRQDPGLGLRLIYFSYDVKMKEKGDIPEGYSVSREKKERFSLILESASTNQTSMYLCASSSPSGRPPYEQYFGPGTRLTVT.